This TCR beta chain was recovered during a study of blood T cell repertoires in COVID-19. Produced via immunoSEQ multiplex PCR; TCRdb's table is partial and in-frame only. The data show around 170,000 clones, with approximately 86% seen just once and 2.9% held by the top ten. CDR3 size: 14 residues. The V gene end was trimmed by 0 bases and the J gene end by 13 bases; junction bases not matched to a gene: 11. The germline CDR1 and CDR2 sequences are MGHRA and YSYEKL. The receptor was isolated from a woman aged 25 to 45 with active or convalescent COVID-19. Sequencing was performed on peripheral blood. The V gene is TRBV4-1, the J gene TRBJ1-2; 7 nucleotides align to TRBD1. The CDR3 sequence: CASSQDPIWDSLTF. The CDR3 DNA sequence: TGCGCCAGCAGCCAAGATCCTATATGGGACAGTCTCACCTTC.